This T cell receptor (beta chain) originates from a study of blood T cell repertoires in COVID-19. The CDR3 consists of 13 residues. CDR1 and CDR2 from the germline V gene are MNHEY and SVGAGI. V lost 11 bases to trimming and J lost 3 bases, with 17 bases between them. Source study methods: The authors estimated nucleated cell counts from reference gene primer amplification. Profiled with immunoSEQ multiplex PCR; TCRdb holds only in-frame clones, not every one. The V and J calls and clone size were taken over from that table, and D and trimming were inferred from the DNA. This sample has about 90,000 clones, with 80% found just once.

The clonotype originates from a woman in her 70s with acute or convalescent COVID-19. The chain combines TRBV6-5 with TRBJ2-7; weak D call: TRBD2 (8 bases). The sequenced sample consisted of peripheral blood. The CDR3 sequence: CAAGGRGVYEQYF. CDR3 nucleotides: TGTGCCGCGGGGGGCAGGGGGGTCTACGAGCAGTACTTC.